This T cell receptor beta chain originates from a study of Graves' ophthalmopathy and Graves' hyperthyroidism. RNA transcripts served as template for amplifying TCR beta CDR3 sequences. Investigators did first-round RT-PCR with HTBI primers, then second-round multiplex PCR. TCRdb re-called the multiplex PCR reads through MiXCR, storing one row per CDR3 protein. The table shows about 400,000 distinct CDR3 sequences, with 15% to 20% occurring only once. PBMCs originated in around 11 ml of fresh peripheral blood. Study observations and caveats: Discrimination between ophthalmopathy and stable hyperthyroidism by a 13-signature model showed about 86% sensitivity and roughly 81% specificity. Blood was where most expanded thyroid clonotypes above 0.001 frequency also turned up. Sensitivity of 65% to 71% and specificity of about 72% were achieved by the model that predicted ophthalmopathy progression.

Germline CDR1 is MNHEY and CDR2 is SMNVEV (reference sequence). This CDR3 contains 16 residues. The V and J ends lost 6 bases and 0 bases, in that order; junction bases with no gene match: 5. This clonotype showed up many times. What it binds is unknown. The chain employs TRBV27 and TRBJ2-7; 13 bases map to TRBD2. The specimen was peripheral blood. The TCR was taken from a woman aged 18 to 35 with Graves' ophthalmopathy. The CDR3 nucleotides are TGTGCCAGCAGCCCGACTAGCGGGAGGTCCTCCTACGAGCAGTACTTC. The encoded protein is CASSPTSGRSSYEQYF.